This T cell receptor beta chain was retrieved from a study of CD8 T cells in Susac syndrome. Study-wide background: Treatment status at blood draw for the Susac syndrome patients was therapy-naive, corticosteroids, or intravenous immunoglobulin alone.

An amount of RNA that ranged from roughly 0.45 to 1 ug was reverse transcribed with random hexamers. Amplification of the TCR beta CDR3 was carried out by immunoSEQ multiplex PCR, which spanned a total of 54 Vbeta and 13 Jbeta segments. In TCRdb, the immunoSEQ multiplex PCR reads were re-called with MiXCR into one record per CDR3 protein. The sample shows 130,000 or so distinct CDR3 sequences, under 96% of them seen only once. The CDR3 totals 15 residues. In germline, CDR1 is KGHSH, CDR2 LQKENI. Trimming shortened V by 0 bases and J by 5 bases, and 11 bases separated the two germline ends. Each Susac syndrome patient had definite or probable disease by recently defined criteria.

This clonotype originated in a human donor with Susac syndrome. Sequencing was carried out using CD4+ T cells from PBMCs. V gene TRBV18 combines with J gene TRBJ2-1; weak D call: TRBD2 (5 bases). The CDR3 nucleotides read TGTGCCAGCTCACCACCGGGAGTCTGGGACAATGAGCAGTTCTTC. Protein product: CASSPPGVWDNEQFF.